These 30 T cell receptor beta chains were all obtained from the same sample, sequenced in a study of identical twins. Using its own MiXCR run on the 5' RACE reads, TCRdb lists one record per CDR3 protein. The repertoire holds 700,000 or so distinct CDR3 sequences, with roughly 8% as singletons. These same records also appear under a second study, on yellow fever vaccine responses in identical twins.

Sequenced input: PBMCs. The receptors stem from a woman under 30 in good health.

This clonotype was picked up a small number of times. The chain combines TRBV5-4 with TRBJ2-1, with a tentative D call TRBD2 (6 bases). Trimming took off 4 bases at V and 6 bases at J, with 11 bases between the two ends. In germline, CDR1 is SGHNT, CDR2 YYREEE (reference sequence). This CDR3 has 13 amino acids. The DNA of the CDR3 is TGTGCCAGCAGCCCTGGGACTCCCAATGAGCAGTTCTTC. Translated: CASSPGTPNEQFF.

This clonotype has a count of ten or more. V and J are TRBV7-2 and TRBJ2-2; D is undetermined. Germline lookup yields CDR1 SGHTA and CDR2 FQGNSA. The CDR3 contains 13 residues. Trimming left V 1 base short and J 6 bases short, with 6 bases between. The CDR3 nucleotides read TGTGCCAGCAGCTTAGTAGGATCCGGGGAGCTGTTTTTT. Translated: CASSLVGSGELFF.

V and J are TRBV20-1 and TRBJ2-2; 9 bases agree with TRBD2. The CDR3 consists of 15 residues. In germline, CDR1 is DFQATT, CDR2 SNEGSKA (reference sequence). Trimming took 1 base from V and 0 from J; bases not matched to a gene: 0. The CDR3 sequence: CSARASGANTGELFF. CDR3 sequence (DNA): TGCAGTGCTAGAGCTAGCGGGGCGAACACCGGGGAGCTGTTTTTT.

This clonotype was counted at least ten times. The chain recombines TRBV7-9 with TRBJ2-7; D gene uncertain. CDR1 and CDR2 from the germline V gene are SEHNR and FQNEAQ (reference sequence). The CDR3 totals 14 residues. V was pared by 4 bases and J by 1 base, with 11 bases between. The CDR3 here is CASSSKDGSYEQYF. The CDR3 nucleotides read TGTGCCAGCAGCTCCAAGGACGGTTCCTACGAGCAGTACTTC.

This sequence joins TRBV7-9 and TRBJ2-7, with 8 bases lining up with TRBD1. This CDR3 is 16 amino acids long. The J segment lost 0 bases and the V segment lost 6 bases, leaving 10 bases of the junction unmatched. CDR1 and CDR2 from the germline V gene are SEHNR and FQNEAQ (reference sequence). The CDR3 DNA follows: TGTGCCAGCAGACAGACAGGGGTGGAGGACTCCTACGAGCAGTACTTC. Its translation is CASRQTGVEDSYEQYF.

J is TRBJ1-2 and V is TRBV2, with 9 bases lining up with TRBD1. V shed 7 bases, J shed 7 bases, and the junction held 19 bases outside the gene matches. The CDR3 length is 17 residues. CDR1 SNHLY and CDR2 FYNNEI come from the germline V gene. This CDR3 is CASNGITGGQGFGGYTF. CDR3 coding DNA: TGTGCCAGCAACGGAATCACCGGGGGACAGGGTTTCGGTGGCTACACCTTC.

The V gene is TRBV5-6, the J gene TRBJ1-1; TRBD1 aligns across 7 bases. The length of the CDR3 is 14 residues. Trimming at V came to 4 bases and at J to 7 bases, leaving 10 bases not matched to a gene. Germline CDR1 and CDR2: SGHDT and YYEEEE. The CDR3 is CASSPTGQLSEAFF. The CDR3 bases are TGTGCCAGCAGCCCAACGGGACAGTTAAGTGAAGCTTTCTTT.

The chain is built from TRBV7-9 and TRBJ1-4, with a tentative D call TRBD1 (5 bases). The CDR3 contains 16 residues. The germline CDR1 and CDR2 sequences are SEHNR and FQNEAQ (reference sequence). V shed 5 bases and J shed 6 bases, with 19 bases lying between them. DNA of the CDR3: TGTGCCAGCAGCCCTGTGGGGAGAGGGGTTGATGAAAAACTGTTTTTT. Translation: CASSPVGRGVDEKLFF.

The sample holds a few counts of this clonotype. The chain uses TRBV28 and TRBJ2-7, with D possibly being TRBD1 (6 bases). CDR1 is MDHEN and CDR2 is SYDVKM in the germline V gene. The CDR3 consists of 13 residues. V gave up 6 bases and J gave up 2 bases, with 11 bases separating them. CDR3 region: CASRLDSPYEQYF. CDR3 DNA sequence: TGTGCCAGCAGGTTGGACAGCCCCTACGAGCAGTACTTC.

Only a few counts were recorded for this clonotype. This chain connects TRBV28 to TRBJ2-1, with 8 bases lining up with TRBD1. The CDR3 spans 16 residues. The junction had 7 bases not matched to a gene; V was cut back by 4 bases and J by 2 bases. Germline V gives CDR1 MDHEN, CDR2 SYDVKM. The CDR3 sequence: CASSSTGTGAYNEQFF. The DNA of the CDR3 is TGTGCCAGCAGTTCAACCGGGACAGGAGCCTACAATGAGCAGTTCTTC.

The rearrangement links TRBV9 to TRBJ2-5, with D possibly TRBD2 on 5 matching bases. The CDR3 length is 14 residues. Germline-derived CDR1 and CDR2 are SGDLS and YYNGEE. V lost 4 bases and J lost 5, with 15 bases in between. CDR3 DNA: TGTGCCAGCAGCCCCGGACTGCCCGGCGAGACCCAGTACTTC. Encoded protein: CASSPGLPGETQYF.

This clonotype appeared a few times. The J gene is TRBJ2-5, the V gene TRBV30; possibly TRBD2 for D (6 bases). The germline V gene encodes CDR1 GTSNPN and CDR2 SVGIG (reference sequence). V gave up 2 bases and J gave up 2 bases, with 15 bases separating them. The CDR3 runs to 15 residues. This CDR3 reads CAWSLMASEQETQYF. In nucleotides, the CDR3 is TGTGCCTGGAGTTTAATGGCTAGCGAACAAGAGACCCAGTACTTC.

The CDR3 reads CASKPGSSTDTQYF. The CDR3 DNA sequence: TGTGCCAGCAAGCCTGGTTCTAGCACAGATACGCAGTATTTT. The chain recombines TRBV2 with TRBJ2-3; no clear D gene. This CDR3 contains 14 residues. The V and J ends lost 7 bases and 0 bases respectively, with 11 bases between them. Germline CDR1 is SNHLY and CDR2 is FYNNEI. The complete variable domain, with remaining parts taken from reference TRBV2 and TRBJ2-3, reads EPEVTQTPSHQVTQMGQEVILRCVPISNHLYFYWYRQILGQKVEFLVSFYNNEISEKSEIFDDQFSVERPDGSNFTLKIRSTKLEDSAMYFCASKPGSSTDTQYFGPGTRLTVL.

The chain uses TRBV11-2 and TRBJ2-7, with 9 bases matching TRBD1. Germline CDR1 reads SGHAT; CDR2 reads FQNNGV. After removal of 5 bases from V and 8 bases from J, the junction contained 22 bases not matched to a gene. The CDR3 length is 18 residues. The CDR3 sequence: CASSLRPITGTGRVQQYF. Here the CDR3 DNA reads TGTGCCAGCAGCCTTAGACCTATTACCGGGACAGGGCGGGTTCAGCAGTACTTC.

This clonotype was counted only a few times. The chain links TRBV20-1 to TRBJ2-2, with 11 bases fitting TRBD2. V lost 6 bases to trimming and J lost 5 bases; unmatched junction nucleotides: 5. CDR3 length equals 14 residues. CDR1 DFQATT and CDR2 SNEGSKA come from the germline V gene (reference sequence). The CDR3 sequence: CSATGTSGTGELFF. DNA for the CDR3: TGCAGTGCGACCGGGACTAGCGGTACCGGGGAGCTGTTTTTT.

This clonotype was seen at least ten times. The chain joins TRBV4-1 to TRBJ2-7, with D tentatively TRBD1 (6 bases). CDR3 length equals 15 residues. CDR1 MGHRA and CDR2 YSYEKL come from the germline V gene. Trimming took off 2 bases at V and 1 base at J, with 12 bases between the two ends. The chain's CDR3 is CASSQQGPRSYEQYF. In nucleotides, the CDR3 is TGCGCCAGCAGCCAACAGGGGCCAAGGTCCTACGAGCAGTACTTC.

This chain joins TRBV4-2 and TRBJ2-7, with 7 bases identical to TRBD1. The CDR3 covers 15 residues. Looked up from germline, CDR1 is LGHNA and CDR2 is YNFKEQ. Trimming at V came to 0 bases and at J to 3 bases, leaving 5 bases not matched to a gene. The CDR3 coding sequence is TGTGCCAGCAGCCAAGACGGGACAGTAGACTACGAGCAGTACTTC. It codes for CASSQDGTVDYEQYF.

The sample holds a few counts of this clonotype. The chain joins TRBV12-3 or TRBV12-4 to TRBJ1-1; D possibly corresponds to TRBD1 (5 bases). There are 14 residues in the CDR3. Trimming took 6 bases from V and 4 from J, leaving 15 bases between them. The CDR3 protein is CASSGLVTGTEAFF. As DNA, the CDR3 is TGTGCCAGCAGCGGCCTCGTCACAGGCACTGAAGCTTTCTTT.

This chain links TRBV3-1 with TRBJ2-4; 11 bases agree with TRBD2. Germline CDR1 is LGHDT and CDR2 is YNNKEL (reference sequence). The trim removed 6 bases at V and 3 bases at J, leaving 16 bases unmatched. CDR3 length: 19 amino acids. CDR3 protein: CASSHDFSGGARGKNIQYF. The CDR3 DNA sequence: TGTGCCAGCAGTCATGATTTTAGCGGGGGGGCTCGTGGCAAAAACATTCAGTACTTC.

This clonotype was picked up a small number of times. The chain combines TRBV16 with TRBJ2-5, with D tentatively TRBD1 or TRBD2 (5 bases each). The CDR3 runs to 17 residues. Per germline, CDR1 KGHSY and CDR2 FQNENV. With 2 bases removed from V and 1 base from J, the gap between germline ends came to 17 bases. The DNA for the CDR3 is TGTGCCAGCAGCCAAACGGTTGCAGGGACGGGCCAAGAGACCCAGTACTTC. Amino acids: CASSQTVAGTGQETQYF.

In its sample, this clonotype was seen a few times. V is TRBV28 and J is TRBJ2-1; D gene uncertain. The V gene lost 6 bases and the J gene lost 10 bases, with 13 bases spanning the gap. Germline CDR1 and CDR2: MDHEN and SYDVKM. The CDR3 has 12 amino acids. The CDR3 region is CASSLLGDEQFF. The DNA for the CDR3 is TGTGCCAGCAGCCTATTAGGTGACGAGCAGTTCTTC.

V gene TRBV12-3 or TRBV12-4 combines with J gene TRBJ2-3; 16 nucleotides align to TRBD2. The trim removed 6 bases at V and 10 bases at J, leaving 10 bases unmatched. The CDR3 sequence is 16 residues long. The CDR3 bases are TGTGCCAGCAGAGCCCCGGGACTAGCGGGAGGGCGGGCGCAGTATTTT. Protein product: CASRAPGLAGGRAQYF.

The table lists this clonotype with a few counts. The rearrangement links TRBV24-1 to TRBJ1-5; the D gene is possibly TRBD1 (5 bases). Between the trimmed V and J ends, which lost 2 bases and 10 bases, there was a span of 17 bases. From germline, CDR1 is KGHDR and CDR2 SFDVKD. CDR3 length equals 15 residues. CDR3 residues: CATSDSGTGYNPQHF. CDR3 nucleotide sequence: TGTGCCACCAGTGATTCCGGGACGGGGTATAACCCCCAGCATTTT.

CDR3 sequence (DNA): TGTGCCAGCAGCCTCGGACAGGATAAGACCTACGAGCAGTACTTC. Its protein product is CASSLGQDKTYEQYF. The chain uses TRBV6-1 and TRBJ2-7; 7 positions agree with TRBD1. Trimming at V came to 6 bases and at J to 2 bases, leaving 10 bases not matched to a gene. The germline CDR1 and CDR2 sequences are MNHNS and SASEGT. The length of the CDR3 is 15 residues.

The chain recombines TRBV3-1 with TRBJ2-5; D might be TRBD2 (6 bases). The germline CDR1 and CDR2 sequences are LGHDT and YNNKEL (reference sequence). Trimming took 3 bases from V and 4 from J, leaving 18 bases between them. The CDR3 contains 16 residues. In DNA form, the CDR3 reads TGTGCCAGCAGCCAGCGGGCTAACGGGAGAGGAGAGACCCAGTACTTC. Protein sequence: CASSQRANGRGETQYF.

This clonotype was found many times. V gene TRBV20-1 combines with J gene TRBJ1-1; D is perhaps TRBD1 (5 bases). This CDR3 spans 12 amino acids. Germline CDR1 and CDR2: DFQATT and SNEGSKA (reference sequence). The ends were cut back, 3 bases at V and 5 bases at J, with 10 bases in the middle. The chain's CDR3 is CSASRERTEAFF. CDR3 in DNA: TGCAGTGCTAGCAGGGAGCGAACTGAAGCTTTCTTT.

This clonotype was picked up many times. CDR3 bases: TGCAGCGTAGGGACAGGGGCCGGGGAGCTGTTTTTT. This sequence encodes CSVGTGAGELFF. This sequence joins TRBV29-1 and TRBJ2-2, with 10 positions matching TRBD1. The CDR3 covers 12 residues. The germline V gene has CDR1 SQVTM and CDR2 ANQGSEA. Germline trimming cut 6 bases from V and 6 bases from J; bases unmatched to any gene: 1.

This clonotype has only a few counts. This sequence joins TRBV6-1 and TRBJ1-2; weak D call: TRBD1 (5 bases). V lost 8 bases, J lost 4 bases, and 14 bases lay in between. The CDR3 is made up of 13 amino acids. Germline assignment: CDR1 MNHNS and CDR2 SASEGT. This CDR3 reads CASGDLGSYGYTF. The CDR3 coding sequence is TGTGCCAGCGGGGACCTGGGGAGCTATGGCTACACCTTC.

This clonotype showed up just a few times. The rearrangement joins TRBV27 to TRBJ2-5, with D maybe TRBD2 (6 bases). Germline lookup yields CDR1 MNHEY and CDR2 SMNVEV (reference sequence). The CDR3 is 13 residues long. Trimming took 8 bases from V and 5 from J, leaving 15 bases between them. The CDR3 DNA follows: TGTGCCAGCGGCCCCCAAGGGAGGGAGACCCAGTACTTC. This encodes CASGPQGRETQYF.

In this sample, this clonotype turned up many times. This chain joins TRBV11-1 and TRBJ2-1; TRBD2 agrees at 11 bases. From germline, CDR1 is SGHAT and CDR2 FQDESV (reference sequence). The CDR3 has 18 residues. Unmatched junction bases numbered 22, after V lost 10 bases and J lost 8 bases. The CDR3 region is CATEGGDVTSGSFYEQFF. Written as DNA, the CDR3 is TGTGCCACAGAAGGGGGAGACGTAACTAGCGGGAGTTTCTATGAGCAGTTCTTC.